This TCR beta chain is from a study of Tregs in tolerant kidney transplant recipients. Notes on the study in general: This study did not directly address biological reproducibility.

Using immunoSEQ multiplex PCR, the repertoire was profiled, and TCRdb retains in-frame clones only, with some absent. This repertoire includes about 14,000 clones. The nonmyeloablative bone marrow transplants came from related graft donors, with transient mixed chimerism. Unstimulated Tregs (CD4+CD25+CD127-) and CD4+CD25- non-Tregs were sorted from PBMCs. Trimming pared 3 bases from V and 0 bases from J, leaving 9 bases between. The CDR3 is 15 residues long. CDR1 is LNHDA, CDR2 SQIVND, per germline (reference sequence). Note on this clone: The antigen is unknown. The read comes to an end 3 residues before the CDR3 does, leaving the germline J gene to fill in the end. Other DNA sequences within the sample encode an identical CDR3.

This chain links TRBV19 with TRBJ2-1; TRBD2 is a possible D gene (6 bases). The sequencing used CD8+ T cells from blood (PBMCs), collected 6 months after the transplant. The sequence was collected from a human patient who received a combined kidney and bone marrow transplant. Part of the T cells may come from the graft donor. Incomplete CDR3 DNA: TGTGCCAGTAGTATCGGAGGGGTCTCCTACAATGAG. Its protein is CASSIGGVSYNE. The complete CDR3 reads CASSIGGVSYNEQFF. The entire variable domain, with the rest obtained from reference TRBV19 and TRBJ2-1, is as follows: DGGITQSPKYLFRKEGQNVTLSCEQNLNHDAMYWYRQDPGQGLRLIYYSQIVNDFQKGDIAEGYSVSREKKESFPLTVTSAQKNPTAFYLCASSIGGVSYNEQFFGPGTRLTVL.